This T cell receptor beta chain was recorded in a study of cytomegalovirus exposure and HLA in healthy donors. Only in-frame clones appear in the TCRdb table, and some are missing; sequencing was by immunoSEQ multiplex PCR. The sample holds approximately 80,000 clones; 80% to 95% are singletons and the top ten take about 3.6%. Germline V lookup: CDR1 SGHRS, CDR2 YFSETQ. This CDR3 is built from 18 residues. Trimming left V 1 base short and J 0 bases short, with 16 bases between. The gene calls are TRBV5-1 and TRBJ2-2, with D tentatively TRBD1 (6 bases). Sequencing was done on a sample of PBMCs. The sequence was collected from a woman under 40 in good health and CMV-seronegative. The CDR3 nucleotides are TGCGCCAGCAGCTTGCCCAGCGACAGGACCGCGAACACCGGGGAGCTGTTTTTT. This codes for CASSLPSDRTANTGELFF.